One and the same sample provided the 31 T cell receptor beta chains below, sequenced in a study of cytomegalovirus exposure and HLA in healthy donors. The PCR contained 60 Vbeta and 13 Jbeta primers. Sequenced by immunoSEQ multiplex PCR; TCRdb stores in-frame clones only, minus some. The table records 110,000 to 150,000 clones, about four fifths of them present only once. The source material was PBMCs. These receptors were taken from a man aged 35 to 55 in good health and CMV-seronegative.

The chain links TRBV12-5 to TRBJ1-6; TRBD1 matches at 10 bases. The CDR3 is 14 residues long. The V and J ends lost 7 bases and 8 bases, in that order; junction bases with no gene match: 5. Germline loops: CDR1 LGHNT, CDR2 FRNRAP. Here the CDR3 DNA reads TGTGCTAGTGCAACCGGGACAGGGGATTCACCCCTCCACTTT. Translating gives CASATGTGDSPLHF. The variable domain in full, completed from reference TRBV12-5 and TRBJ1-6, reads DARVTQTPRHKVTEMGQEVTMRCQPILGHNTVFWYRQTMMQGLELLAYFRNRAPLDDSGMPKDRFSAEMPDATLATLKIQPSEPRDSAVYFCASATGTGDSPLHFGNGTRLTVT.

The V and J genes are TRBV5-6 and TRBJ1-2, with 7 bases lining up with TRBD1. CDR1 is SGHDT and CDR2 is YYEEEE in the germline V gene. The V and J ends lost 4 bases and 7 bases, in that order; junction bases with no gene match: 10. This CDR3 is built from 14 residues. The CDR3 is CASSETGTVLGYTF. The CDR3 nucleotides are TGTGCCAGCAGCGAGACCGGGACAGTACTTGGCTACACCTTC.

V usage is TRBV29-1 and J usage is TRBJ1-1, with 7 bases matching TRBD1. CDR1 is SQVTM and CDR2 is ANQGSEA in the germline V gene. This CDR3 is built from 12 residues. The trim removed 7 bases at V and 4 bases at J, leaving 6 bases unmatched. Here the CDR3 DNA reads TGCAGCGGTCGACAGGGAGCCACTGAAGCTTTCTTT. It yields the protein CSGRQGATEAFF.

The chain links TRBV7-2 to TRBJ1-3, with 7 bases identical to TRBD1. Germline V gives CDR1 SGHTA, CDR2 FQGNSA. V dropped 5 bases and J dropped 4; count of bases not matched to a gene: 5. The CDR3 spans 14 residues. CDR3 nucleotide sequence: TGTGCCAGCAGCCGACGGGACAGCGGAAACACCATATATTTT. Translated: CASSRRDSGNTIYF.

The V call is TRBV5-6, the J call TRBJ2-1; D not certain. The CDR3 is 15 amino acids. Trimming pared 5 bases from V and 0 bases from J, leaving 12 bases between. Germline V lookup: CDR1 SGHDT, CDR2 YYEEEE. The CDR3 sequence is CASRPGRSSYNEQFF. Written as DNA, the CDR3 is TGTGCCAGCAGGCCAGGAAGAAGCTCCTACAATGAGCAGTTCTTC.

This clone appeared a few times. CDR3 residues: CASSHRVSYEQYF. In DNA form, the CDR3 reads TGTGCCAGCTCCCACAGGGTCTCCTACGAGCAGTACTTC. The genes are TRBV19 and TRBJ2-7; a weak D match, TRBD1 (6 bases). Per germline, CDR1 LNHDA and CDR2 SQIVND (reference sequence). Trimming took 9 bases from V and 0 from J, leaving 12 bases between them. This CDR3 comprises 13 residues.

Written as DNA, the CDR3 is TGTGCCAGCATCCCTAGGACAGGGGGCATAGATGGCTACACCTTC. This gives the protein CASIPRTGGIDGYTF. The chain employs TRBV7-9 and TRBJ1-2, with 11 bases identical to TRBD1. There are 15 residues in the CDR3. From germline, CDR1 is SEHNR and CDR2 FQNEAQ (reference sequence). V lost 7 bases, J lost 6 bases, and 10 bases stayed unmatched.

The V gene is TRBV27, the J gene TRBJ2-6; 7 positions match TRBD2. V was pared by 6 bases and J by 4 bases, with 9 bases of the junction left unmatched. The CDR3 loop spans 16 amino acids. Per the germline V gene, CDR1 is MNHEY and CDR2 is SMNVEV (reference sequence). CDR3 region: CASRKGRDSGANVLTF. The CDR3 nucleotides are TGTGCCAGCAGGAAGGGGAGGGACTCAGGGGCCAACGTCCTGACTTTC.

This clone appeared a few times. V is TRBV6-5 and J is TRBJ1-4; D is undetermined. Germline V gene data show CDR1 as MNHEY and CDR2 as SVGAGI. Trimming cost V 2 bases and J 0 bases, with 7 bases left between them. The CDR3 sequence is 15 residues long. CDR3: CASSYGLATNEKLFF. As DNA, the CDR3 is TGTGCCAGCAGTTACGGACTTGCAACTAATGAAAAACTGTTTTTT.

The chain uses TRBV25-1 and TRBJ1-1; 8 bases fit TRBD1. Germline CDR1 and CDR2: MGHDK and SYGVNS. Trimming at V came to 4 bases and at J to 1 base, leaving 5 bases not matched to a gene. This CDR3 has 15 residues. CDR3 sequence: CASSANRGGNTEAFF. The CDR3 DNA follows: TGTGCCAGCAGTGCGAACAGGGGGGGGAACACTGAAGCTTTCTTT.

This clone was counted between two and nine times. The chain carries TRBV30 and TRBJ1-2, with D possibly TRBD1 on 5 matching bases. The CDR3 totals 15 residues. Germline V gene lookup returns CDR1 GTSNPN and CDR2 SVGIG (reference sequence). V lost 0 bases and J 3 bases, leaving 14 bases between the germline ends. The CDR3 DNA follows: TGTGCCTGGAGTGTAGGCGGCAGGGCTGACTATGGCTACACCTTC. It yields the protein CAWSVGGRADYGYTF.

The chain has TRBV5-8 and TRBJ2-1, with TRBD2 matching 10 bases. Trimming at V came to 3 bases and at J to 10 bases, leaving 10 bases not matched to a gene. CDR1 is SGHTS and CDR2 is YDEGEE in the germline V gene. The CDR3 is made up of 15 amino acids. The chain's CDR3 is CASSSHGLAGEEQFF. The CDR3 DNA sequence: TGTGCCAGCAGCTCCCACGGTCTAGCGGGGGAAGAGCAGTTCTTC.

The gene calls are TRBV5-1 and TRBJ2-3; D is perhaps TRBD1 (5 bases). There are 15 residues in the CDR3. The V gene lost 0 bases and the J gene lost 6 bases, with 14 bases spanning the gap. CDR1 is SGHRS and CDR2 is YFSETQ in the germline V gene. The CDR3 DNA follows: TGCGCCAGCAGCTTGGAGGGGTCCCTGATGGATACGCAGTATTTT. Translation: CASSLEGSLMDTQYF.

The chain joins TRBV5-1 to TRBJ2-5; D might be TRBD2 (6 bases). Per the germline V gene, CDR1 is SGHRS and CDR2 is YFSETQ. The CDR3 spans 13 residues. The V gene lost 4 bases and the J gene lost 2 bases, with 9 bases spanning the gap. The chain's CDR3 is CASSGGTQETQYF. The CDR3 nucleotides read TGCGCCAGCAGCGGCGGGACTCAAGAGACCCAGTACTTC.

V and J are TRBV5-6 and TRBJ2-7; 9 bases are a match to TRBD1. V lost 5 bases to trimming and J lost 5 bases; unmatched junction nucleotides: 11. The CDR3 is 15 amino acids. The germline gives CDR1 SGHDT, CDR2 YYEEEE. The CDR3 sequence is CASSRVPGQGNEQYF. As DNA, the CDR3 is TGTGCCAGCAGTCGGGTCCCGGGACAGGGCAACGAGCAGTACTTC.

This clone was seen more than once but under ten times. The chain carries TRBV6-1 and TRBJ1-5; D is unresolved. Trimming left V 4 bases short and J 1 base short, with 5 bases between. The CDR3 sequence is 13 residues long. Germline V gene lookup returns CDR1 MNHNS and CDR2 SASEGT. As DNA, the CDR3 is TGTGCCAGCAGTGTAGAAAGCAATCAGCCCCAGCATTTT. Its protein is CASSVESNQPQHF.

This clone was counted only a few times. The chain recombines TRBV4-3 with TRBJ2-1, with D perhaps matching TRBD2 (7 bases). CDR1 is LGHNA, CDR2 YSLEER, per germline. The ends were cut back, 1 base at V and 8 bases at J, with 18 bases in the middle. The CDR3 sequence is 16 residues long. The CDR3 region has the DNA TGCGCCAGCAGCCAAGGGGTTTGGGGGGGCGGGGATGAGCAGTTCTTC. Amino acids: CASSQGVWGGGDEQFF.

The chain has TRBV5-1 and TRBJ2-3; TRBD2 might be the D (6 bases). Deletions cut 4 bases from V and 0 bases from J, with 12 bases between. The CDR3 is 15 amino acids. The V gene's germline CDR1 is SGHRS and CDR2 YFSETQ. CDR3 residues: CASSPPGASTDTQYF. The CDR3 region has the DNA TGCGCCAGCAGCCCACCGGGAGCTAGCACAGATACGCAGTATTTT.

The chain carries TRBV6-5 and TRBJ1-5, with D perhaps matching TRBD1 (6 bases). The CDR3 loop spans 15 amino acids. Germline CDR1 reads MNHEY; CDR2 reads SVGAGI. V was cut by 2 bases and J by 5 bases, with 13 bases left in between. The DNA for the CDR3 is TGTGCCAGCAGTTACGAGGCAGGGGTAGATCAGCCCCAGCATTTT. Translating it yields CASSYEAGVDQPQHF.

In nucleotides, the CDR3 is TGTGCCAGCAGCCAAGCGGGGGCTGGAAACACCATATATTTT. Translation gives CASSQAGAGNTIYF. The V and J genes are TRBV14 and TRBJ1-3; a possible D gene is TRBD1 (5 bases). Between the trimmed V and J ends, which lost 1 base and 2 bases, there was a span of 6 bases. The length of the CDR3 is 14 residues. Germline V gene lookup returns CDR1 SGHDN and CDR2 FVKESK.

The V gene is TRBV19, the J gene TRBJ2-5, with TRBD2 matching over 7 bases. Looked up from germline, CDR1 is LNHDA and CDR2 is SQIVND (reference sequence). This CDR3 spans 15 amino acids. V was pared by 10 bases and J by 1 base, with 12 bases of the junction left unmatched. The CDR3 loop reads CATRLGGGLQETQYF. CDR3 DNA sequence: TGTGCCACACGCTTGGGCGGGGGACTCCAAGAGACCCAGTACTTC.

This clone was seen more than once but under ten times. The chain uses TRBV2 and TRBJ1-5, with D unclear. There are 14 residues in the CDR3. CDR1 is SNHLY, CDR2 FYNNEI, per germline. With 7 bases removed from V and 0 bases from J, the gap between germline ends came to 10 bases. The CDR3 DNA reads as TGTGCCAGCAACGGTGATAATAGCAATCAGCCCCAGCATTTT. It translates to CASNGDNSNQPQHF.

CDR3: CASSTGQGTYEQYF. The CDR3 DNA is TGTGCCAGTAGTACGGGACAGGGGACCTACGAGCAGTACTTC. The chain combines TRBV19 with TRBJ2-7, with TRBD1 identical over 10 bases. J gave up 2 bases and V 4 bases, and 2 bases lay outside the gene matches. CDR3 length equals 14 residues. Germline values: CDR1 LNHDA, CDR2 SQIVND (reference sequence).

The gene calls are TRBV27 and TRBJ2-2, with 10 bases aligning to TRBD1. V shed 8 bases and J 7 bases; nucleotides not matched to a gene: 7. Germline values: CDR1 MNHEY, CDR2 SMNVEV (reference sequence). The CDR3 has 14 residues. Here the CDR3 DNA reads TGTGCCAGCTTAACCGGGACAGGGGTCGGGGAGCTGTTTTTT. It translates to CASLTGTGVGELFF.

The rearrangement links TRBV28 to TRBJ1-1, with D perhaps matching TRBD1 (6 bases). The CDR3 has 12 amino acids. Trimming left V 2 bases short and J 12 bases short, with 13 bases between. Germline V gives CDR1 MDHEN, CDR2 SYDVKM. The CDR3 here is CASSLVAGDSFF. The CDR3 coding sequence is TGTGCCAGCAGTTTAGTCGCAGGGGATTCTTTCTTT.

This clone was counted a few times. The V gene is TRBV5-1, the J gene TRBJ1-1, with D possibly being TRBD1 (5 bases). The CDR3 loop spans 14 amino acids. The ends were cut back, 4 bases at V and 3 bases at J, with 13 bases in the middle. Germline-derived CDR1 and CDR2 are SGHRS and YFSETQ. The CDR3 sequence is CASSPGGSDTEAFF. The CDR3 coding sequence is TGCGCCAGCAGCCCGGGGGGATCTGACACTGAAGCTTTCTTT.

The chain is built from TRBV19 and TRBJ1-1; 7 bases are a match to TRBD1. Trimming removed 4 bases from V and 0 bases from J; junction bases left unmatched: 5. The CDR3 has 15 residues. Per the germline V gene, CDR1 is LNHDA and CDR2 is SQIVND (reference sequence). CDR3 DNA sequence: TGTGCCAGTAGTAGTAGACAGGGAATGAACACTGAAGCTTTCTTT. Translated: CASSSRQGMNTEAFF.

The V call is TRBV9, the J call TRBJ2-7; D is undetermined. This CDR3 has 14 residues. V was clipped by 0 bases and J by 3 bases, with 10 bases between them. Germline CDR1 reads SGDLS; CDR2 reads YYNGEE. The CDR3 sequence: CASSVAFAGYEQYF. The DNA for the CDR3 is TGTGCCAGCAGCGTAGCTTTCGCAGGCTACGAGCAGTACTTC.

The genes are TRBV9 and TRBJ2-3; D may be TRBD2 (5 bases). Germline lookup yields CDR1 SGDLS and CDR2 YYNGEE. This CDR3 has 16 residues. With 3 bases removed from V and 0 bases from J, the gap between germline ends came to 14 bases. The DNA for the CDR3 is TGTGCCAGCAGCGGGACCTCGGGAACTAGCACAGATACGCAGTATTTT. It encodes CASSGTSGTSTDTQYF. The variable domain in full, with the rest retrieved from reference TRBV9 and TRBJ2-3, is DSGVTQTPKHLITATGQRVTLRCSPRSGDLSVYWYQQSLDQGLQFLIQYYNGEERAKGNILERFSAQQFPDLHSELNLSSLELGDSALYFCASSGTSGTSTDTQYFGPGTRLTVL.

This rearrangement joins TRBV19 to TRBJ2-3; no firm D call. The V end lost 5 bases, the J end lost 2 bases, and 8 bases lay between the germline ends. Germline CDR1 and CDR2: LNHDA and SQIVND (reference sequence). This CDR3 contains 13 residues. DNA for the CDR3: TGTGCCAGTAGTCCGAGCACCACAGATACGCAGTATTTT. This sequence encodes CASSPSTTDTQYF.

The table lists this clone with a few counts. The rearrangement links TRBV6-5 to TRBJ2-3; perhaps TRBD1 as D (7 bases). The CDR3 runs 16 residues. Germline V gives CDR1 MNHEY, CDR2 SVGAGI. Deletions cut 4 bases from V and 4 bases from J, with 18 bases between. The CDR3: CASSSWPGGSADTQYF. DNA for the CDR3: TGTGCCAGCAGTTCCTGGCCAGGGGGGTCGGCAGATACGCAGTATTTT.